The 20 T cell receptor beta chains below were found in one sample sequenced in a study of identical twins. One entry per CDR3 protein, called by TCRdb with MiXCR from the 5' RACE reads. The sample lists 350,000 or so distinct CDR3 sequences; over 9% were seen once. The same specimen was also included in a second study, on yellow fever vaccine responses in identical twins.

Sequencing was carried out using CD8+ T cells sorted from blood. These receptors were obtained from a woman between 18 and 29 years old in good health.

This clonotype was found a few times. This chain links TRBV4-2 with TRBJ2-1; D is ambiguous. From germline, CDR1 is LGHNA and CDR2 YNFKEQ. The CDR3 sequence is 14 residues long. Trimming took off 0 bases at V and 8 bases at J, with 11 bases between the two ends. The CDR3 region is CASSQDSGVDEQFF. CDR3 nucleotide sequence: TGTGCCAGCAGCCAAGATAGTGGGGTAGATGAGCAGTTCTTC.

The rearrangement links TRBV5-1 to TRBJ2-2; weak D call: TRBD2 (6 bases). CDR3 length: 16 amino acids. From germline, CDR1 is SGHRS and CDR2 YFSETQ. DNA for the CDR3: TGCGCGTGCAGCTATAGCGGTGGACGGAACACCGGGGAGCTGTTTTTT. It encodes CACSYSGGRNTGELFF.

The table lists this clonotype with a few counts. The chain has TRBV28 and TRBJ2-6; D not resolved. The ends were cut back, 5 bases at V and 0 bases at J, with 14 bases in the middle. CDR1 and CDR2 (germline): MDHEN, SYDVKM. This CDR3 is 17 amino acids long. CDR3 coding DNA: TGTGCCAGCAGTAGGCCCCACTCCTCCTCTGGGGCCAACGTCCTGACTTTC. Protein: CASSRPHSSSGANVLTF.

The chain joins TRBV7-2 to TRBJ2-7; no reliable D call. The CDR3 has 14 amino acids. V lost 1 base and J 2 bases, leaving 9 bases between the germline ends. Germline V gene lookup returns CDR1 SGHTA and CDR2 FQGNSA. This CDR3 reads CASSLDLSTYEQYF. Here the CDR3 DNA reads TGTGCCAGCAGCTTAGATCTGAGCACCTACGAGCAGTACTTC.

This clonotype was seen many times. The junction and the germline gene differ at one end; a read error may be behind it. The CDR3 sequence is CASSLGLGSYNEQFF. In DNA form, the CDR3 reads TGCGCCAGCAGCCTAGGACTAGGGTCCTACAATGAGCAGTTCTTC. The chain has TRBV7-3 and TRBJ2-1; 7 bases agree with TRBD2. Per germline, CDR1 SGHTA and CDR2 FQGTGA. The CDR3 length is 15 residues.

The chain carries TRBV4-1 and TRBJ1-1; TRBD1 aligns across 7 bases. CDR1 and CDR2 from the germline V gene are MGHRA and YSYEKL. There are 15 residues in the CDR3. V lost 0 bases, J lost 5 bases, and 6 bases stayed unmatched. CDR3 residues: CASSQETGRMTEAFF. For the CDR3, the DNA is TGCGCCAGCAGCCAAGAGACAGGGCGGATGACTGAAGCTTTCTTT.

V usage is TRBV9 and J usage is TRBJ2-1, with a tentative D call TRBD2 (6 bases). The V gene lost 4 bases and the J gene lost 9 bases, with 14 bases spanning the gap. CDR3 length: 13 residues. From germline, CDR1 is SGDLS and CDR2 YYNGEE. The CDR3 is CASSIYSGGEQFF. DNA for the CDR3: TGTGCCAGCAGCATCTACTCCGGGGGTGAGCAGTTCTTC.

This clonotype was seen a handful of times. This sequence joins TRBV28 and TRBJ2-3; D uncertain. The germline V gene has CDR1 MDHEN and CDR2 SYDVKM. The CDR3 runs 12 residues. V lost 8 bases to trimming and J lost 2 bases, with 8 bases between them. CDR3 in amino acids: CASAPITDTQYF. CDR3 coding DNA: TGTGCCAGCGCCCCCATCACAGATACGCAGTATTTT.

CDR3 in amino acids: CASSQERLTYSYNEQFF. Here the CDR3 DNA reads TGTGCCAGCAGCCAAGAGAGACTAACCTACTCCTACAATGAGCAGTTCTTC. The chain joins TRBV3-1 to TRBJ2-1; D perhaps matches TRBD2 (5 bases). Trimming left V 0 bases short and J 0 bases short, with 12 bases between. This CDR3 contains 17 residues. Germline lookup yields CDR1 LGHDT and CDR2 YNNKEL (reference sequence).

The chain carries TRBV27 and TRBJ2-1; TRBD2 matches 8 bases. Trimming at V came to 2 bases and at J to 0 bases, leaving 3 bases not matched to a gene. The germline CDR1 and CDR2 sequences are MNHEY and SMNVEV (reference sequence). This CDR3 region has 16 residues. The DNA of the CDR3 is TGTGCCAGCAGTTTACAACTAGCGGCCTCCTACAATGAGCAGTTCTTC. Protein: CASSLQLAASYNEQFF.

The CDR3 region is CASSHLHRTAYEQYF. For the CDR3, the DNA is TGCGCCAGCAGCCACCTACATCGGACCGCCTACGAGCAGTACTTC. The chain recombines TRBV4-1 with TRBJ2-7; D remains ambiguous. V gave up 3 bases and J gave up 2 bases, with 14 bases separating them. The CDR3 runs 15 residues. CDR1 and CDR2 (germline): MGHRA, YSYEKL.

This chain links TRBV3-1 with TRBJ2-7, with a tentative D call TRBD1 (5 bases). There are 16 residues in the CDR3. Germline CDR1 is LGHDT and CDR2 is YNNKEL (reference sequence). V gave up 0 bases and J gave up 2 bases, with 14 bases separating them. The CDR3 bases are TGTGCCAGCAGCCAAGACCGAGCCAGGGCGCCCTACGAGCAGTACTTC. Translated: CASSQDRARAPYEQYF.

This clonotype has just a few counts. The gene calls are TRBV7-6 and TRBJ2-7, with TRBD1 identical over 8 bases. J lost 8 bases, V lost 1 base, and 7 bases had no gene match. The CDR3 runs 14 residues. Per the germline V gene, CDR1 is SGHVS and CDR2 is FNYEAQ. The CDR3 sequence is CASSLGQGASQQYF. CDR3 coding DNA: TGTGCCAGCAGCTTAGGGCAGGGGGCGAGTCAGCAGTACTTC.

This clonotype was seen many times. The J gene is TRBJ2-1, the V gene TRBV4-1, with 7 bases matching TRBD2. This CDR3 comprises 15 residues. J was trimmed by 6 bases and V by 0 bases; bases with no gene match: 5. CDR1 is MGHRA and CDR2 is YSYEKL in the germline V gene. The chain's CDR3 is CASSQERTRSNEQFF. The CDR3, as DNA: TGCGCCAGCAGCCAAGAGAGGACTAGAAGCAATGAGCAGTTCTTC.

The CDR3 is CSARGQGGDSTGELFF. CDR3 in DNA: TGCAGTGCTAGAGGACAGGGTGGTGATAGTACCGGGGAGCTGTTTTTT. V gene TRBV20-1 combines with J gene TRBJ2-2, with TRBD1 matching 7 bases. V dropped 1 base and J dropped 5; count of bases not matched to a gene: 10. Germline V gene data show CDR1 as DFQATT and CDR2 as SNEGSKA (reference sequence). The CDR3 spans 16 residues.

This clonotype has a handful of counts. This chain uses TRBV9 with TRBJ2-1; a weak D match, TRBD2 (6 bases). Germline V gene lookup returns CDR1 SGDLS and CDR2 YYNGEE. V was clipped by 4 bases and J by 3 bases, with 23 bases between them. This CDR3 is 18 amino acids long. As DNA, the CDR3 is TGTGCCAGCAGCCCCCCCCGCGCTAGCGAGCGGGTCTACAATGAGCAGTTCTTC. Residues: CASSPPRASERVYNEQFF.

Written as DNA, the CDR3 is TGTGCCAGTTCCCTCCGGACTCAGTACAATGAGCAGTTCTTC. Residues: CASSLRTQYNEQFF. The rearrangement uses TRBV27 and TRBJ2-1, with D perhaps matching TRBD2 (5 bases). CDR1 is MNHEY and CDR2 is SMNVEV in the germline V gene (reference sequence). The CDR3 has 14 residues. Trimming took 9 bases from V and 4 from J, leaving 16 bases between them.

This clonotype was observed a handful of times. The CDR3 loop reads CASSTEYHSGRAADTQYF. In DNA, the CDR3 is TGTGCCAGCAGCACGGAATACCATAGCGGGAGGGCCGCAGATACGCAGTATTTT. The chain is built from TRBV11-1 and TRBJ2-3; 11 positions agree with TRBD2. The length of the CDR3 is 18 residues. Unmatched junction bases numbered 14, after V lost 5 bases and J lost 4 bases. Germline CDR1 reads SGHAT; CDR2 reads FQDESV (reference sequence).

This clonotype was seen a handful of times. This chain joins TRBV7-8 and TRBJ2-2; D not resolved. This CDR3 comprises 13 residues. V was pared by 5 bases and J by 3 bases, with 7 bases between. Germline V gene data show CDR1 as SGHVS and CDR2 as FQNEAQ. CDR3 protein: CASSTRYTGELFF. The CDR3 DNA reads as TGTGCCAGCAGCACCCGTTACACCGGGGAGCTGTTTTTT.

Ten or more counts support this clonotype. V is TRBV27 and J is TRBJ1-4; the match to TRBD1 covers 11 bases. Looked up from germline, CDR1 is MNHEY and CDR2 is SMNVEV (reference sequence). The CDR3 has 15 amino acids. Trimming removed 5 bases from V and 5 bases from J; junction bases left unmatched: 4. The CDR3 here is CASSPGTGGNEKLFF. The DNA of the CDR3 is TGTGCCAGCAGTCCGGGGACAGGGGGAAATGAAAAACTGTTTTTT. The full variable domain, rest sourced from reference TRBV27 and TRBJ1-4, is EAQVTQNPRYLITVTGKKLTVTCSQNMNHEYMSWYRQDPGLGLRQIYYSMNVEVTDKGDVPEGYKVSRKEKRNFPLILESPSPNQTSLYFCASSPGTGGNEKLFFGSGTQLSVL.